A single sample gave rise to the 24 T cell receptor beta chains below, sequenced in a study of T cell responses to AZD1222 COVID-19 vaccine. Generated by immunoSEQ multiplex PCR, the TCRdb table keeps only in-frame clones and is missing some. The sample carries fewer than 150,000 clones, around 92% recorded once. The specimen was peripheral blood, collected on day 0 of AZD1222 vaccination. These receptors all come from an adult in good health.

The chain carries TRBV29-1 and TRBJ1-1; D is perhaps TRBD1 (5 bases). The CDR3 sequence is 13 residues long. V was trimmed by 6 bases and J by 2 bases, leaving 13 bases between them. Germline CDR1 reads SQVTM; CDR2 reads ANQGSEA. Here the CDR3 reads CSVKTDFNTEAFF. DNA of the CDR3: TGCAGCGTCAAGACAGATTTCAACACTGAAGCTTTCTTT.

This clone has only one observation. The gene calls are TRBV18 and TRBJ1-2; no clear D gene. Germline CDR1 and CDR2: KGHSH and LQKENI. Trimming pared 0 bases from V and 0 bases from J, leaving 5 bases between. This CDR3 is 14 amino acids long. For the CDR3, the DNA is TGTGCCAGCTCACCACCCCTAGCTAACTATGGCTACACCTTC. Translated: CASSPPLANYGYTF.

This clone was seen once. V is TRBV6-5 and J is TRBJ1-5, with D uncertain. CDR3 size: 15 residues. V was clipped by 6 bases and J by 5 bases, with 17 bases between them. Germline CDR1 MNHEY, CDR2 SVGAGI. CDR3: CASSDPRGWHQPQHF. In DNA form, the CDR3 reads TGTGCCAGCAGCGACCCACGAGGGTGGCATCAGCCCCAGCATTTT.

The chain joins TRBV3-1 (or the pseudogene TRBV3-2) to TRBJ1-2; a weak D match, TRBD1 (6 bases). The CDR3 is 13 residues long. Germline V gene data show CDR1 as LGHDT and CDR2 as YNNKEL (reference sequence). V was trimmed by 4 bases and J by 7 bases, leaving 13 bases between them. In nucleotides, the CDR3 is TGTGCCAGCAGCCTAACAGGGTTAGGTGGCTACACCTTC. Translating it yields CASSLTGLGGYTF.

The CDR3 DNA follows: TGTGCCACCAGTGGGGCCGGGACTAGTCTCTACAATGAGCAGTTCTTC. This translates into CATSGAGTSLYNEQFF. The genes are TRBV24-1 and TRBJ2-1; 8 positions match TRBD2. The CDR3 consists of 16 residues. Looked up from germline, CDR1 is KGHDR and CDR2 is SFDVKD. Germline trimming cut 5 bases from V and 3 bases from J; bases unmatched to any gene: 8.

As regards this clone: Other DNA sequences in this sample translate to the same CDR3. This sequence joins TRBV7-9 and TRBJ2-7; D is ambiguous. The germline V gene encodes CDR1 SEHNR and CDR2 FQNEAQ (reference sequence). The CDR3 is 14 residues long. Between the trimmed V and J ends, which lost 0 bases and 3 bases, there was a span of 9 bases. CDR3 residues: CASSLAGLDYEQYF. The CDR3 bases are TGTGCCAGCAGCTTAGCCGGGTTGGACTACGAGCAGTACTTC.

The chain couples TRBV9 to TRBJ2-5; TRBD2 matches at 13 bases. The germline V gene has CDR1 SGDLS and CDR2 YYNGEE. This CDR3 is built from 16 residues. Unmatched junction bases numbered 5, after V lost 4 bases and J lost 2 bases. The DNA for the CDR3 is TGTGCCAGCAGCATCGGGACTAGCGGGGTTCAAGAGACCCAGTACTTC. Its translation: CASSIGTSGVQETQYF.

For this clone: The junction departs from the called germline gene at one end, perhaps through a read error. The chain employs TRBV10-1 and TRBJ2-1, with 13 positions matching TRBD2. The germline V gene encodes CDR1 WNHNN and CDR2 SYGVQD (reference sequence). This CDR3 comprises 13 residues. The CDR3 DNA sequence: TGCGCCGGCAGACTAGCGGGGGGCGGGGAGCAGTTCTTC. It translates to CAGRLAGGGEQFF.

The chain is built from TRBV29-1 and TRBJ2-7; D possibly corresponds to TRBD1 (6 bases). This CDR3 contains 12 residues. The germline V and J ends were trimmed by 4 bases and 6 bases, with 13 bases remaining between them. In germline, CDR1 is SQVTM, CDR2 ANQGSEA. CDR3 sequence reads: CSVGTALGEQYF. Here the CDR3 DNA reads TGCAGCGTTGGGACAGCGTTAGGCGAGCAGTACTTC.

The chain joins TRBV29-1 to TRBJ2-7; D perhaps matches TRBD1 (5 bases). V was cut by 4 bases and J by 3 bases, with 13 bases left in between. The CDR3 is 13 residues long. Germline V gene lookup returns CDR1 SQVTM and CDR2 ANQGSEA. For the CDR3, the DNA is TGCAGCGTTGTAATCACGCAGGGCTACGAGCAGTACTTC. Its protein is CSVVITQGYEQYF.

This chain links TRBV27 with TRBJ2-7, with D unclear. Germline V gives CDR1 MNHEY, CDR2 SMNVEV (reference sequence). The CDR3 extends over 11 amino acids. V was clipped by 3 bases and J by 3 bases, with 3 bases between them. The CDR3 spells CASSLGYEQYF. The DNA of the CDR3 is TGTGCCAGCAGTTTGGGCTACGAGCAGTACTTC.

The chain's CDR3 is CASRRDRVAGETQYF. The DNA for the CDR3 is TGTGCCAGCAGGAGAGACAGGGTAGCAGGAGAGACCCAGTACTTC. The chain has TRBV27 and TRBJ2-5; 7 nucleotides line up with TRBD1. The CDR3 is 15 amino acids. V shed 6 bases and J 4 bases; nucleotides not matched to a gene: 11. Germline lookup yields CDR1 MNHEY and CDR2 SMNVEV (reference sequence).

The rearrangement links TRBV2 to TRBJ2-2, with 7 bases lining up with TRBD2. Germline CDR1 reads SNHLY; CDR2 reads FYNNEI. CDR3 length: 15 amino acids. V shed 3 bases, J shed 2 bases, and the junction held 3 bases outside the gene matches. The CDR3: CASSETGGNTGELFF. The DNA for the CDR3 is TGTGCCAGCAGTGAGACGGGGGGTAACACCGGGGAGCTGTTTTTT.

V gene TRBV6-2 or TRBV6-3 combines with J gene TRBJ2-7, with D perhaps TRBD1 (6 bases). CDR3 size: 17 residues. CDR1 MNHEY and CDR2 SVGEGT come from the germline V gene. V dropped 6 bases and J dropped 0 bases, with 21 bases sitting between them. This CDR3 reads CASSIQAPLRGSYEQYF. The CDR3 DNA is TGTGCCAGCAGCATTCAAGCGCCACTCAGGGGCTCCTACGAGCAGTACTTC.

This chain connects TRBV18 to TRBJ1-1; unclear D gene. This CDR3 region has 16 residues. V was pared by 3 bases and J by 3 bases, with 17 bases between. Germline CDR1 and CDR2: KGHSH and LQKENI. The CDR3 DNA follows: TGTGCCAGCTCACCCATGGTGGGGAGAACGGACACTGAAGCTTTCTTT. Translated: CASSPMVGRTDTEAFF. The complete variable domain, with remaining parts taken from reference TRBV18 and TRBJ1-1, reads NAGVMQNPRHLVRRRGQEARLRCSPMKGHSHVYWYRQLPEEGLKFMVYLQKENIIDESGMPKERFSAEFPKEGPSILRIQQVVRGDSAAYFCASSPMVGRTDTEAFFGQGTRLTVV.

This rearrangement joins TRBV19 to TRBJ2-3; D ambiguous. CDR3 size: 16 residues. Trimming cost V 4 bases and J 1 base, with 15 bases left between them. Germline CDR1 is LNHDA and CDR2 is SQIVND (reference sequence). The CDR3 region is CASSKIGNPGTDTQYF. The DNA of the CDR3 is TGTGCCAGTAGTAAGATAGGGAACCCTGGCACAGATACGCAGTATTTT.

The V and J genes are TRBV18 and TRBJ2-5, with D unresolved. V was clipped by 2 bases and J by 3 bases, with 10 bases between them. The length of the CDR3 is 14 residues. The V gene's germline CDR1 is KGHSH and CDR2 LQKENI. CDR3: CASSPRFTEETQYF. Written as DNA, the CDR3 is TGTGCCAGCTCACCAAGGTTCACAGAAGAGACCCAGTACTTC.

The V gene is TRBV7-8, the J gene TRBJ2-2; D not certain. CDR3 length: 15 amino acids. V lost 1 base and J 6 bases, leaving 12 bases between the germline ends. CDR1 SGHVS and CDR2 FQNEAQ come from the germline V gene. CDR3 in amino acids: CASSLVGSSAGELFF. Written as DNA, the CDR3 is TGTGCCAGCAGCTTAGTGGGGTCAAGTGCCGGGGAGCTGTTTTTT.

The genes are TRBV27 and TRBJ2-2; 12 nucleotides agree with TRBD2. J was trimmed by 4 bases and V by 5 bases; bases with no gene match: 5. This CDR3 comprises 16 residues. The germline V gene encodes CDR1 MNHEY and CDR2 SMNVEV (reference sequence). The CDR3 nucleotides are TGTGCCAGCAGTAGACTAGCGGGGGTAGCCACCGGGGAGCTGTTTTTT. This encodes CASSRLAGVATGELFF.

This clone was counted once. This sequence joins TRBV29-1 and TRBJ1-1, with D possibly matching TRBD1 (5 bases). Germline V lookup: CDR1 SQVTM, CDR2 ANQGSEA. The CDR3 length is 13 residues. The germline V and J ends were trimmed by 4 bases and 5 bases, with 14 bases remaining between them. CDR3 region: CSVARDPRTEAFF. The DNA of the CDR3 is TGCAGCGTTGCCCGGGACCCAAGGACTGAAGCTTTCTTT.

The genes are TRBV27 and TRBJ1-2; no firm D call. The germline V gene has CDR1 MNHEY and CDR2 SMNVEV (reference sequence). V lost 3 bases to trimming and J lost 6 bases, with 11 bases between them. The CDR3 has 13 amino acids. Here the CDR3 reads CASSFKGIDGYTF. The CDR3 DNA reads as TGTGCCAGCAGTTTTAAGGGTATAGATGGCTACACCTTC.

V is TRBV6-6 and J is TRBJ1-5, with 11 nucleotides matching TRBD1. The CDR3 totals 14 residues. Germline-derived CDR1 and CDR2 are MNHNY and SVGAGI (reference sequence). The trim removed 6 bases at V and 4 bases at J, leaving 2 bases unmatched. In nucleotides, the CDR3 is TGTGCCAGCAGGGGGACAGGGGGGAATCAGCCCCAGCATTTT. Translated: CASRGTGGNQPQHF.

This chain uses TRBV10-2 with TRBJ1-1; possible D gene TRBD1, 5 bases. V was trimmed by 6 bases and J by 0 bases, leaving 26 bases between them. This CDR3 spans 19 amino acids. Per the germline V gene, CDR1 is WSHSY and CDR2 is SAAADI. CDR3 nucleotide sequence: TGCGCCAGCAGGAGGGGTCGTTTGGGGCCGGAGTTTATGAACACTGAAGCTTTCTTT. Its translation: CASRRGRLGPEFMNTEAFF.

The rearrangement uses TRBV6-1 and TRBJ1-6; 11 nucleotides agree with TRBD1. The CDR3 runs to 18 residues. V lost 0 bases to trimming and J lost 9 bases; unmatched junction nucleotides: 10. Germline CDR1 and CDR2: MNHNS and SASEGT. The CDR3 DNA reads TGTGCCAGCAGTGAAGCTATAGTGGGACAGGGGGTATTTTCACCCCTCCACTTT. Translated, it gives CASSEAIVGQGVFSPLHF.